This is a list of T cell receptor beta chains from one sample in a study of cytomegalovirus exposure and HLA in healthy donors. The protocol was immunoSEQ multiplex PCR, while the TCRdb copy is restricted to in-frame clones and leaves out a portion. This table lists approximately 30,000 clones. Sequenced sample: PBMCs. The receptors here all came from a man in his forties in good health and CMV-seronegative. CDR3s include the opening cysteine and the closing phenylalanine or tryptophan. A D gene is named only where the DNA matches it firmly.

J gene,D gene,V gene,CDR3 protein,CDR3 DNA
TRBJ1-1,NA,TRBV30,CAWSVTNGNTEAFF,TGTGCCTGGAGTGTCACAAATGGGAACACTGAAGCTTTCTTT
TRBJ2-7,TRBD2,TRBV18,CASSPGLGGSPYEQYF,TGTGCCAGCTCACCGGGACTAGGTGGATCCCCCTACGAGCAGTACTTC
TRBJ1-1,NA,TRBV5-4,CASSQDRNTEAFF,TGTGCCAGCAGCCAGGACAGAAACACTGAAGCTTTCTTT
TRBJ2-5,NA,TRBV6-1,CASSRVTRFGETQYF,TGTGCCAGCAGTCGCGTAACCAGGTTTGGAGAGACCCAGTACTTC
TRBJ1-1,NA,TRBV4-2,CASSQDSWGGNTEAFF,TGTGCCAGCAGCCAAGATTCATGGGGGGGGAACACTGAAGCTTTCTTT
TRBJ2-7,TRBD2,TRBV11-2,CASSLDRSSGSGGYEQYF,TGTGCCAGCAGCTTAGATAGGTCTAGCGGGTCGGGGGGCTACGAGCAGTACTTC
TRBJ2-7,NA,TRBV7-9,CASSDRTHYEQSF,TGTGCCAGCAGTGACAGGACCCACTACGAGCAGTCCTTC
TRBJ2-7,TRBD1,TRBV4-3,CASSQEGGQGAYYEQYF,TGCGCCAGCAGCCAAGAGGGCGGACAGGGGGCTTACTACGAGCAGTACTTC
TRBJ1-1,TRBD1,TRBV6-5,CASSMTGADTEAFF,TGTGCCAGCAGTATGACAGGGGCGGACACTGAAGCTTTCTTT
TRBJ1-2,NA,TRBV28,CASSLRDGRGYTF,TGTGCCAGCAGTTTGAGGGATGGGCGTGGCTACACCTTC
TRBJ2-7,NA,TRBV9,CASSTGLDAYEQYF,TGTGCCAGCAGCACCGGACTGGACGCCTACGAGCAGTACTTC
TRBJ2-3,NA,TRBV5-1,CASSLDSADTQYF,TGCGCCAGCAGCTTGGATTCGGCAGATACGCAGTATTTT
TRBJ2-7,TRBD1,TRBV7-9,CASSLRQGSYEQYF,TGTGCCAGCAGCTTGCGACAGGGCTCCTACGAGCAGTACTTC
TRBJ2-1,NA,TRBV30,CAWSVSRYEQFF,TGTGCCTGGAGTGTAAGCAGGTATGAGCAGTTCTTC
TRBJ1-1,NA,TRBV7-9,CASSPQGQETEAFF,TGTGCCAGCAGCCCTCAGGGGCAGGAGACTGAAGCTTTCTTT
TRBJ2-7,NA,TRBV5-4,CASRPGAYEQYF,TGTGCCAGCAGGCCAGGGGCCTACGAGCAGTACTTC
TRBJ2-3,NA,TRBV4-3,CASSQADSRTDTQYF,TGCGCCAGCAGCCAGGCGGACAGCCGCACAGATACGCAGTATTTT
TRBJ1-2,NA,TRBV5-1,CASSFGGWEGTNYGYTF,TGCGCCAGCAGCTTTGGAGGTTGGGAAGGCACTAACTATGGCTACACCTTC